This is a list of T cell receptor beta chains from one sample in a study of T-cell memory formation after mild COVID-19. One entry per CDR3 protein results from TCRdb running MiXCR on the 5' RACE reads. The repertoire holds around 410,000 distinct CDR3 sequences, with less than 25% as singletons. Sequenced material: PBMCs or a T cell subset sorted from them (not recorded which). These receptors were taken from an adult woman who had mild COVID-19 (a few samples of this study predate the infection). Cell type and time point are not known. Both conserved end residues are part of each CDR3. A D gene is named only where the DNA matches it firmly. Rows give clone size only sometimes, using once, few, many, or a class for an expanded clone.

clone_size: -
v_call: TRBV29-1
j_call: TRBJ2-6
d_call: -
cdr3_aa: CSVRTVRVSGANVLTF
cdr3_nt: TGCAGCGTAAGGACTGTGCGAGTCTCTGGGGCCAACGTCCTGACTTTC

clone_size: few
v_call: TRBV2
j_call: TRBJ2-1
d_call: TRBD2
cdr3_aa: CASFGASGRGSYNEQFF
cdr3_nt: TGTGCCAGCTTTGGGGCTAGCGGGAGGGGATCCTACAATGAGCAGTTCTTC

clone_size: few
v_call: TRBV20-1
j_call: TRBJ1-3
d_call: -
cdr3_aa: CSARRGAGNTIYF
cdr3_nt: TGCAGTGCTAGAAGGGGGGCCGGAAACACCATATATTTT

clone_size: -
v_call: TRBV20-1
j_call: TRBJ1-2
d_call: TRBD1
cdr3_aa: CSAGQGGYYGYTF
cdr3_nt: TGCAGTGCTGGACAGGGGGGGTACTATGGCTACACCTTC

clone_size: -
v_call: TRBV4-2
j_call: TRBJ2-2
d_call: TRBD1
cdr3_aa: CASSQDSRGLITGELFF
cdr3_nt: TGTGCCAGCAGCCAAGACTCCAGGGGGCTAATTACCGGGGAGCTGTTTTTT

clone_size: -
v_call: TRBV29-1
j_call: TRBJ1-1
d_call: -
cdr3_aa: CSVSFRKGAFF
cdr3_nt: TGCAGCGTATCCTTTAGGAAAGGAGCTTTCTTT

clone_size: -
v_call: TRBV2
j_call: TRBJ2-7
d_call: -
cdr3_aa: CASTDTSSYEQYF
cdr3_nt: TGTGCCAGCACGGACACCAGCTCCTACGAGCAGTACTTC

clone_size: few
v_call: TRBV7-9
j_call: TRBJ1-4
d_call: -
cdr3_aa: CASSPLPSAGEKLFF
cdr3_nt: TGTGCCAGCAGCCCCTTGCCCTCGGCTGGTGAAAAACTGTTTTTT

clone_size: -
v_call: TRBV27
j_call: TRBJ2-1
d_call: -
cdr3_aa: CASSLWGTGNNEQFF
cdr3_nt: TGTGCCAGCAGTTTATGGGGGACCGGCAACAATGAGCAGTTCTTC

clone_size: -
v_call: TRBV20-1
j_call: TRBJ2-2
d_call: -
cdr3_aa: CSARTGRDGELFF
cdr3_nt: TGCAGTGCTAGGACAGGGCGGGACGGGGAGCTGTTTTTT

clone_size: -
v_call: TRBV29-1
j_call: TRBJ1-5
d_call: TRBD1
cdr3_aa: CSVAQGAGNQPQHF
cdr3_nt: TGCAGCGTTGCCCAGGGGGCAGGCAATCAGCCCCAGCATTTT

clone_size: few
v_call: TRBV7-2
j_call: TRBJ2-2
d_call: TRBD1
cdr3_aa: CASSATGTATGELFF
cdr3_nt: TGTGCCAGCAGCGCAACCGGGACAGCCACCGGGGAGCTGTTTTTT

clone_size: -
v_call: TRBV7-3
j_call: TRBJ1-1
d_call: -
cdr3_aa: CASSAGQNTEAFF
cdr3_nt: TGTGCCAGCAGCGCGGGACAGAACACTGAAGCTTTCTTT

clone_size: -
v_call: TRBV20-1
j_call: TRBJ1-1
d_call: TRBD1
cdr3_aa: CSARDLWQGDTEAFF
cdr3_nt: TGCAGTGCTAGAGATCTGTGGCAGGGGGACACTGAAGCTTTCTTT

clone_size: -
v_call: TRBV9
j_call: TRBJ2-1
d_call: -
cdr3_aa: CASSGDYNEQFF
cdr3_nt: TGTGCCAGCAGCGGGGACTACAATGAGCAGTTCTTC

clone_size: few
v_call: TRBV7-2
j_call: TRBJ2-3
d_call: -
cdr3_aa: CASSPQGSDTQYF
cdr3_nt: TGTGCCAGCAGCCCCCAGGGGTCAGATACGCAGTATTTT

clone_size: -
v_call: TRBV24-1
j_call: TRBJ1-1
d_call: -
cdr3_aa: CATSDLHGASGGDTEAFF
cdr3_nt: TGTGCCACCAGTGATTTGCACGGGGCCAGCGGGGGGGACACTGAAGCTTTCTTT

clone_size: many
v_call: TRBV7-9
j_call: TRBJ2-1
d_call: -
cdr3_aa: CASSLAGGDNEQFF
cdr3_nt: TGTGCCAGCAGCTTAGCGGGAGGTGACAATGAGCAGTTCTTC

clone_size: few
v_call: TRBV20-1
j_call: TRBJ2-2
d_call: -
cdr3_aa: CSARLGGYTGELFF
cdr3_nt: TGCAGTGCTAGACTGGGGGGCTACACCGGGGAGCTGTTTTTT

clone_size: -
v_call: TRBV5-1
j_call: TRBJ1-2
d_call: TRBD1
cdr3_aa: CASSYEQYTQGQGNYGYTF
cdr3_nt: TGCGCCAGCAGCTACGAGCAGTATACGCAGGGACAGGGCAACTATGGCTACACCTTC

clone_size: many
v_call: TRBV3-1
j_call: TRBJ2-2
d_call: -
cdr3_aa: CASSQGGTNTGELFF
cdr3_nt: TGTGCCAGCAGCCAGGGGGGAACTAACACCGGGGAGCTGTTTTTT

clone_size: few
v_call: TRBV7-7
j_call: TRBJ2-1
d_call: TRBD1
cdr3_aa: CASSLTQGGEQFF
cdr3_nt: TGTGCCAGCAGCCTAACACAGGGGGGTGAGCAGTTCTTC

clone_size: -
v_call: TRBV20-1
j_call: TRBJ1-1
d_call: -
cdr3_aa: CSASRQPNTEAFF
cdr3_nt: TGCAGTGCCTCACGACAGCCTAACACTGAAGCTTTCTTT

clone_size: -
v_call: TRBV24-1
j_call: TRBJ2-1
d_call: TRBD1
cdr3_aa: CATSDWDSTRTNEQFF
cdr3_nt: TGTGCCACCAGTGATTGGGACAGCACAAGGACTAATGAGCAGTTCTTC

clone_size: -
v_call: TRBV6-5
j_call: TRBJ2-4
d_call: -
cdr3_aa: CASSDYLAKNIQYF
cdr3_nt: TGTGCCAGCAGTGACTATTTAGCCAAAAACATTCAGTACTTC

clone_size: few
v_call: TRBV7-2
j_call: TRBJ2-1
d_call: TRBD2
cdr3_aa: CASSESRGRGNEQFF
cdr3_nt: TGTGCCAGCAGCGAGTCTCGCGGGAGGGGCAATGAGCAGTTCTTC

clone_size: -
v_call: TRBV24-1
j_call: TRBJ1-1
d_call: TRBD1
cdr3_aa: CATSDGTANTESFF
cdr3_nt: TGTGCCACCAGTGACGGGACAGCGAACACTGAATCTTTCTTT

clone_size: few
v_call: TRBV7-9
j_call: TRBJ2-5
d_call: -
cdr3_aa: CASSGGLGSQETQYF
cdr3_nt: TGTGCCAGCTCAGGGGGACTAGGCTCCCAAGAGACCCAGTACTTC

clone_size: -
v_call: TRBV7-6
j_call: TRBJ2-1
d_call: TRBD2
cdr3_aa: CASSEIAGGYNEQFF
cdr3_nt: TGTGCCAGCAGCGAGATAGCGGGAGGGTACAATGAGCAGTTCTTC

clone_size: few
v_call: TRBV29-1
j_call: TRBJ1-1
d_call: TRBD1
cdr3_aa: CSVLGQGAGMNTEAFF
cdr3_nt: TGCAGCGTTCTTGGACAGGGGGCCGGCATGAACACTGAAGCTTTCTTT

clone_size: few
v_call: TRBV4-1
j_call: TRBJ2-3
d_call: -
cdr3_aa: CASSIPVQGSTDTQYF
cdr3_nt: TGCGCCAGCAGCATCCCGGTCCAGGGATCCACAGATACGCAGTATTTT

clone_size: -
v_call: TRBV29-1
j_call: TRBJ2-1
d_call: -
cdr3_aa: CSVEFGRYSYNEQFF
cdr3_nt: TGCAGCGTTGAATTTGGCCGGTACTCCTACAATGAGCAGTTCTTC

clone_size: once
v_call: TRBV12-3/TRBV12-4
j_call: TRBJ1-1
d_call: -
cdr3_aa: CASSLGLEAFF
cdr3_nt: TGTGCCAGCAGTCTAGGTCTTGAAGCTTTCTTT

clone_size: -
v_call: TRBV7-6
j_call: TRBJ1-2
d_call: -
cdr3_aa: CASSQLKGASGNNYGYTF
cdr3_nt: TGTGCCAGCAGCCAGCTAAAAGGGGCCTCCGGCAACAACTATGGCTACACCTTC

clone_size: -
v_call: TRBV7-7
j_call: TRBJ2-1
d_call: -
cdr3_aa: CASSLEVSSYNEQFF
cdr3_nt: TGTGCCAGCAGCTTAGAGGTCAGCTCCTACAATGAGCAGTTCTTC

clone_size: few
v_call: TRBV2
j_call: TRBJ2-2
d_call: -
cdr3_aa: CASGTGVPGELFF
cdr3_nt: TGTGCCAGCGGAACCGGGGTCCCCGGGGAGCTGTTTTTT

clone_size: many
v_call: TRBV7-9
j_call: TRBJ2-3
d_call: -
cdr3_aa: CASSLKRDTDTQYF
cdr3_nt: TGTGCCAGCAGCTTGAAGAGGGACACAGATACGCAGTATTTT

clone_size: few
v_call: TRBV20-1
j_call: TRBJ2-1
d_call: TRBD1
cdr3_aa: CSARDRVKNEQFF
cdr3_nt: TGCAGTGCTCGGGACAGGGTGAAAAATGAGCAGTTCTTC

clone_size: -
v_call: TRBV20-1
j_call: TRBJ1-1
d_call: TRBD1
cdr3_aa: CSARYSGTGLAFF
cdr3_nt: TGCAGTGCTAGATACTCCGGGACAGGGTTAGCTTTCTTT

clone_size: once
v_call: TRBV5-1
j_call: TRBJ2-5
d_call: -
cdr3_aa: CASSDIEETQYF
cdr3_nt: TGCGCCAGCTCGGACATAGAAGAGACCCAGTACTTC

clone_size: few
v_call: TRBV15
j_call: TRBJ2-3
d_call: TRBD2
cdr3_aa: CATSRDRASGSTDTQYF
cdr3_nt: TGTGCCACCAGCAGAGATCGGGCTAGCGGAAGCACAGATACGCAGTATTTT

clone_size: -
v_call: TRBV4-3
j_call: TRBJ2-1
d_call: -
cdr3_aa: CASSQDTLMNEQFF
cdr3_nt: TGCGCCAGCAGCCAAGATACCTTAATGAATGAGCAGTTCTTC

clone_size: -
v_call: TRBV5-1
j_call: TRBJ1-1
d_call: -
cdr3_aa: CASGTMNTEAFF
cdr3_nt: TGCGCCAGCGGGACAATGAACACTGAAGCTTTCTTT

clone_size: -
v_call: TRBV7-6
j_call: TRBJ1-2
d_call: -
cdr3_aa: CASSPTGDGGGYTF
cdr3_nt: TGTGCCAGCAGCCCAACGGGGGACGGGGGTGGCTACACCTTC

clone_size: -
v_call: TRBV4-2
j_call: TRBJ2-7
d_call: -
cdr3_aa: CASSQGNNSPQEQYF
cdr3_nt: TGTGCCAGCAGCCAAGGTAACAACAGCCCGCAAGAGCAGTACTTC

clone_size: few
v_call: TRBV5-1
j_call: TRBJ1-3
d_call: -
cdr3_aa: CASSSMAGRQPVAGNTIYF
cdr3_nt: TGCGCCAGCAGCTCTATGGCAGGAAGACAGCCGGTAGCTGGAAACACCATATATTTT

clone_size: few
v_call: TRBV5-5
j_call: TRBJ1-5
d_call: -
cdr3_aa: CASSLRVGAGPQHF
cdr3_nt: TGTGCCAGCAGCCTACGGGTCGGAGCAGGGCCCCAGCATTTT

clone_size: few
v_call: TRBV4-1
j_call: TRBJ2-5
d_call: -
cdr3_aa: CASSHEIAGETQYF
cdr3_nt: TGCGCCAGCAGCCATGAGATAGCTGGAGAGACCCAGTACTTC

clone_size: -
v_call: TRBV15
j_call: TRBJ2-1
d_call: TRBD2
cdr3_aa: CATSAPGLGNEQFF
cdr3_nt: TGTGCCACCAGCGCTCCGGGACTAGGCAATGAGCAGTTCTTC

clone_size: -
v_call: TRBV6-2/TRBV6-3
j_call: TRBJ2-7
d_call: TRBD2
cdr3_aa: CASRKREASYEQYF
cdr3_nt: TGTGCCAGCAGGAAGCGGGAGGCCTCCTACGAGCAGTACTTC

clone_size: -
v_call: TRBV5-1
j_call: TRBJ2-3
d_call: TRBD1
cdr3_aa: CASSWTGMTDTQYF
cdr3_nt: TGCGCCAGCAGCTGGACAGGGATGACAGATACGCAGTATTTT